Each of the 11 T cell receptor beta chains below was sequenced from the same sample in a study of technical replicates of blood from four donors. The table came from immunoSEQ multiplex PCR; TCRdb's copy has only in-frame clones and leaves some out. In the table there are around 62,000 clones, roughly 98% of which are singletons. The sequenced sample was T cells isolated from PBMCs. These receptors came from a human donor in good health.

The genes are TRBV27 and TRBJ2-4, with 10 bases identical to TRBD2. V was pared by 6 bases and J by 0 bases, with 5 bases of the junction left unmatched. Germline V gene sequence: CDR1 MNHEY, CDR2 SMNVEV (reference sequence). This CDR3 comprises 16 residues. The CDR3 DNA reads as TGTGCCAGCAGCCGACTAGCGGGCCTAGCCAAAAACATTCAGTACTTC. Translation gives CASSRLAGLAKNIQYF.

V is TRBV18 and J is TRBJ1-5; D ambiguous. The CDR3 consists of 13 residues. V lost 4 bases and J 0 bases, leaving 4 bases between the germline ends. Germline values: CDR1 KGHSH, CDR2 LQKENI. The DNA for the CDR3 is TGTGCCAGCTCACTCCTTAGCAATCAGCCCCAGCATTTT. It encodes CASSLLSNQPQHF.

The rearrangement joins TRBV11-2 to TRBJ2-7, with unresolved D. V shed 1 base and J shed 1 base, with 8 bases lying between them. Germline lookup yields CDR1 SGHAT and CDR2 FQNNGV. CDR3 size: 14 residues. The CDR3 loop reads CASSLVPDSYEQYF. In nucleotides, the CDR3 is TGTGCCAGCAGCTTAGTCCCAGATTCCTACGAGCAGTACTTC.

J is TRBJ1-1 and V is TRBV5-1; weak D call: TRBD1 (5 bases). This CDR3 region has 17 residues. From germline, CDR1 is SGHRS and CDR2 YFSETQ. The V and J ends lost 3 bases and 5 bases respectively, with 23 bases between them. The CDR3 spells CASSSTPPTDFSTEAFF. The CDR3 DNA reads as TGCGCCAGCAGCTCGACACCACCGACAGATTTCAGTACTGAAGCTTTCTTT.

The J gene is TRBJ2-1, the V gene TRBV6-1; TRBD1 matches 12 bases. V shed 7 bases and J 7 bases; nucleotides not matched to a gene: 5. The CDR3 sequence is 14 residues long. CDR1 and CDR2 (germline): MNHNS, SASEGT. Written as DNA, the CDR3 is TGTGCCAGCAATTGGGACAGGGGGCAGAATGAGCAGTTCTTC. This sequence encodes CASNWDRGQNEQFF.

The chain has TRBV5-4 and TRBJ2-2, with D possibly matching TRBD1 (6 bases). V lost 2 bases, J lost 1 base, and 18 bases lay in between. Germline assignment: CDR1 SGHNT and CDR2 YYREEE (reference sequence). The CDR3 extends over 18 amino acids. The CDR3 DNA sequence: TGTGCCAGCAGCTTCCGAGACCTGCACAGGGAGAACACCGGGGAGCTGTTTTTT. As protein: CASSFRDLHRENTGELFF.

The chain employs TRBV5-6 and TRBJ1-6; D ambiguous. The V and J ends lost 1 base and 7 bases respectively, with 9 bases between them. The CDR3 loop spans 14 amino acids. CDR1 is SGHDT and CDR2 is YYEEEE in the germline V gene. CDR3 sequence reads: CASSLPQVNSPLHF. CDR3 DNA: TGTGCCAGCAGCTTGCCCCAGGTCAATTCACCCCTCCACTTT. Looking up the rest from reference TRBV5-6 and TRBJ1-6 gives the full variable domain: DAGVTQSPTHLIKTRGQQVTLRCSPKSGHDTVSWYQQALGQGPQFIFQYYEEEERQRGNFPDRFSGHQFPNYSSELNVNALLLGDSALYLCASSLPQVNSPLHFGNGTRLTVT.

The rearrangement links TRBV13 to TRBJ1-1, with D possibly TRBD1 on 6 matching bases. The ends were cut back, 6 bases at V and 2 bases at J, with 16 bases in the middle. This CDR3 spans 15 amino acids. The germline V gene has CDR1 PRHDT and CDR2 FYEKMQ (reference sequence). The CDR3 spells CASRAPRTANTEAFF. CDR3 DNA sequence: TGTGCCAGCAGGGCCCCCCGGACAGCCAACACTGAAGCTTTCTTT.

The genes are TRBV6-5 and TRBJ2-1; 7 nucleotides match TRBD2. Per germline, CDR1 MNHEY and CDR2 SVGAGI. The junction had 10 bases not matched to a gene; V was cut back by 2 bases and J by 9 bases. The CDR3 loop spans 15 amino acids. Written as DNA, the CDR3 is TGTGCCAGCAGTTACGAGGGAGGGCCTCAGTTTGAGCAGTTCTTC. Its protein product is CASSYEGGPQFEQFF.

The rearrangement joins TRBV4-1 to TRBJ2-2, with 8 bases identical to TRBD2. Germline loops: CDR1 MGHRA, CDR2 YSYEKL. The CDR3 extends over 15 amino acids. The J segment lost 6 bases and the V segment lost 4 bases, leaving 7 bases of the junction unmatched. This CDR3 is CASSPGAGVPGELFF. The CDR3 coding sequence is TGCGCCAGCAGCCCCGGAGCGGGGGTTCCCGGGGAGCTGTTTTTT.

J is TRBJ1-1 and V is TRBV28; tentatively, D is TRBD1 (6 bases). Trimming took off 3 bases at V and 4 bases at J, with 9 bases between the two ends. Germline assignment: CDR1 MDHEN and CDR2 SYDVKM. This CDR3 is built from 13 residues. The CDR3 loop is CASSFRGLTEAFF. CDR3 coding DNA: TGTGCCAGCAGTTTCAGGGGCCTCACTGAAGCTTTCTTT.